These T cell receptor beta chains were read from a single sample in a study of response to subunit inactivated influenza vaccine. One entry per CDR3 protein, called by TCRdb with MiXCR from the RT-PCR reads. The table includes hundreds of thousands of distinct CDR3 sequences, roughly 10% detected once. Here the sequenced sample was PBMCs from blood, taken on the day of vaccination. Every receptor here comes from a man in his fifties or sixties who received an inactivated influenza vaccine. CDR3s include the opening cysteine and the closing phenylalanine or tryptophan. Each record gives: J gene, V gene, clone size, CDR3 length, D gene, CDR3 protein, CDR3 DNA. D genes are given only for firm matches. Part of the rows lack a size; the others show once, few, many or a class for expanded clones.

J: TRBJ1-5; V: TRBV7-2; size: NA; length: 15; D: TRBD1; CDR3: CASSFWTGVNQPQHF; DNA: TGTGCCAGCAGCTTTTGGACAGGGGTCAATCAGCCCCAGCATTTT
J: TRBJ2-5; V: TRBV28; size: few; length: 17; D: NA; CDR3: CASSPLWGDKTKETQYF; DNA: TGTGCCAGCAGTCCCCTCTGGGGAGATAAGACGAAAGAGACCCAGTACTTC
J: TRBJ2-1; V: TRBV2; size: many; length: 12; D: NA; CDR3: CASSEGYNEQFF; DNA: TGTGCCAGCAGTGAAGGGTACAATGAGCAGTTCTTC
J: TRBJ2-5; V: TRBV7-9; size: NA; length: 15; D: NA; CDR3: CASSFNPRIQETQYF; DNA: TGTGCCAGCAGCTTTAACCCCAGAATACAAGAGACCCAGTACTTC
J: TRBJ2-5; V: TRBV20-1; size: NA; length: 14; D: NA; CDR3: CSARDWGSQETQYF; DNA: TGCAGTGCTAGAGATTGGGGGTCCCAAGAGACCCAGTACTTC
J: TRBJ1-2; V: TRBV5-1; size: few; length: 12; D: NA; CDR3: CASREGLGGYTF; DNA: TGCGCCAGCAGGGAAGGGCTCGGTGGCTACACCTTC
J: TRBJ1-4; V: TRBV4-1; size: few; length: 17; D: NA; CDR3: CASSQVEARATNEKLFF; DNA: TGCGCCAGCAGCCAAGTGGAGGCCCGAGCAACTAATGAAAAACTGTTTTTT
J: TRBJ2-5; V: TRBV7-2; size: few; length: 14; D: NA; CDR3: CASSLFEAGETQYF; DNA: TGTGCCAGCAGCTTATTCGAGGCTGGGGAGACCCAGTACTTC
J: TRBJ2-2; V: TRBV15; size: few; length: 15; D: NA; CDR3: CATSAQTANTGELFF; DNA: TGTGCCACCAGCGCCCAAACAGCGAACACCGGGGAGCTGTTTTTT
J: TRBJ1-1; V: TRBV12-3/TRBV12-4; size: few; length: 14; D: NA; CDR3: CASSFRAGNTEAFF; DNA: TGTGCCAGCAGTTTCCGGGCCGGTAACACTGAAGCTTTCTTT
J: TRBJ2-3; V: TRBV29-1; size: many; length: 13; D: NA; CDR3: CSVKAHSTDTQYF; DNA: TGCAGCGTAAAGGCCCATAGCACAGATACGCAGTATTTT
J: TRBJ2-3; V: TRBV4-3; size: few; length: 18; D: TRBD2; CDR3: CASSQELAGGGYTDTQYF; DNA: TGCGCCAGCAGCCAAGAGCTAGCGGGAGGGGGATACACAGATACGCAGTATTTT
J: TRBJ2-1; V: TRBV9; size: once; length: 16; D: TRBD2; CDR3: CASSVDPGLAGNEQFF; DNA: TGTGCCAGCAGCGTTGACCCCGGACTAGCAGGCAATGAGCAGTTCTTC
J: TRBJ2-7; V: TRBV5-6; size: NA; length: 14; D: NA; CDR3: CASSLQQRVYEQYF; DNA: TGTGCCAGCAGCTTACAGCAGAGGGTCTACGAGCAGTACTTC
J: TRBJ1-1; V: TRBV20-1; size: few; length: 11; D: NA; CDR3: CSARVGEEAFF; DNA: TGCAGTGCTAGAGTCGGGGAGGAAGCTTTCTTT
J: TRBJ2-4; V: TRBV27; size: few; length: 15; D: NA; CDR3: CASSRLGLAKNIQYF; DNA: TGTGCCAGCAGTCGACTCGGACTAGCCAAAAACATTCAGTACTTC
J: TRBJ2-3; V: TRBV12-3/TRBV12-4; size: many; length: 21; D: NA; CDR3: CASSLALRTPGLRKSTDTQYF; DNA: TGTGCCAGCAGTTTAGCATTGAGGACTCCAGGACTGCGGAAAAGCACAGATACGCAGTATTTT
J: TRBJ2-5; V: TRBV10-3; size: NA; length: 15; D: TRBD2; CDR3: CAISQTIAGEETQYF; DNA: TGTGCCATCAGCCAGACCATAGCGGGAGAGGAGACCCAGTACTTC
J: TRBJ1-3; V: TRBV7-9; size: many; length: 16; D: NA; CDR3: CASSPRQHLPGNTIYF; DNA: TGTGCCAGCAGCCCGAGACAGCACTTACCTGGAAACACCATATATTTT
J: TRBJ2-5; V: TRBV25-1; size: few; length: 14; D: NA; CDR3: CASSVPASQETQYF; DNA: TGTGCCAGCAGTGTTCCAGCCAGCCAAGAGACCCAGTACTTC
J: TRBJ2-3; V: TRBV11-2; size: few; length: 14; D: NA; CDR3: CASSLAVHRDTQYF; DNA: TGTGCCAGCAGCTTAGCGGTCCATCGGGATACGCAGTATTTT
J: TRBJ2-7; V: TRBV6-5; size: few; length: 13; D: NA; CDR3: CASSYGQYYEQYF; DNA: TGTGCCAGCAGTTACGGCCAGTACTACGAGCAGTACTTC